A single sample is the source of the 6 T cell receptor beta chains below, sequenced in a study of OX40 agonist ivuxolimab in advanced cancers. Profiling relied on immunoSEQ multiplex PCR, and the TCRdb table lists in-frame clones only, not all of them. The profile shows roughly 43,000 clones, over 65% of them singletons. This material consisted of CD4+ or CD8+ T cells sorted from blood, taken in a trial of the OX40 agonist ivuxolimab. These receptors all stem from an adult with an advanced solid tumor such as melanoma, head and neck, liver or kidney cancer.

This chain's CDR3 is CASSGQGLKGDTQYF. The CDR3 nucleotides are TGTGCCAGCAGTGGCCAGGGACTAAAGGGAGATACGCAGTATTTT. V and J are TRBV6-1 and TRBJ2-3; 7 bases are shared with TRBD2. The germline gives CDR1 MNHNS, CDR2 SASEGT. V was pared by 4 bases and J by 5 bases, with 9 bases of the junction left unmatched. CDR3 length: 15 residues.

The genes are TRBV4-1 and TRBJ2-7; 9 bases match TRBD1. CDR3 size: 15 residues. Germline V gene data show CDR1 as MGHRA and CDR2 as YSYEKL. Trimming cost V 1 base and J 2 bases; bases outside gene matches: 3. The CDR3 DNA sequence: TGCGCCAGCAGCCAAGGACAGGGGGGAACCTACGAGCAGTACTTC. Protein: CASSQGQGGTYEQYF.

The CDR3 region is CASSSQYNQPQHF. The CDR3 nucleotides read TGTGCCAGTAGTAGTCAGTACAATCAGCCCCAGCATTTT. The chain joins TRBV19 to TRBJ1-5; D unresolved. Trimming removed 4 bases at V and 3 bases at J, with 7 bases between. The CDR3 runs to 13 residues. From germline, CDR1 is LNHDA and CDR2 SQIVND (reference sequence). Together with reference TRBV19 and TRBJ1-5, the CDR3 gives the full variable domain: DGGITQSPKYLFRKEGQNVTLSCEQNLNHDAMYWYRQDPGQGLRLIYYSQIVNDFQKGDIAEGYSVSREKKESFPLTVTSAQKNPTAFYLCASSSQYNQPQHFGDGTRLSIL.

The rearrangement joins TRBV7-3 to TRBJ1-1; no firm D call. V lost 4 bases, J lost 3 bases, and 12 bases lay in between. This CDR3 has 14 residues. The germline CDR1 and CDR2 sequences are SGHTA and FQGTGA. For the CDR3, the DNA is TGTGCCAGCAGCTCCTCTCGGACGGACACTGAAGCTTTCTTT. Translating it yields CASSSSRTDTEAFF.

This clone was picked up a small number of times. V gene TRBV7-8 combines with J gene TRBJ2-3; D is uncertain. CDR1 and CDR2 from the germline V gene are SGHVS and FQNEAQ. The CDR3 is 12 residues long. Trimming stripped 5 bases from V and 6 bases from J, with 9 bases between. The CDR3 DNA follows: TGTGCCAGCAGCCTGACCCGTGATACGCAGTATTTT. Protein: CASSLTRDTQYF.

The chain joins TRBV5-1 to TRBJ2-7, with a tentative D call TRBD1 (6 bases). The germline V gene encodes CDR1 SGHRS and CDR2 YFSETQ. This CDR3 contains 15 residues. Trimming pared 0 bases from V and 2 bases from J, leaving 12 bases between. In DNA form, the CDR3 reads TGCGCCAGCAGCTTGGCCCCTCAGGGGACCTACGAGCAGTACTTC. Its protein product is CASSLAPQGTYEQYF.